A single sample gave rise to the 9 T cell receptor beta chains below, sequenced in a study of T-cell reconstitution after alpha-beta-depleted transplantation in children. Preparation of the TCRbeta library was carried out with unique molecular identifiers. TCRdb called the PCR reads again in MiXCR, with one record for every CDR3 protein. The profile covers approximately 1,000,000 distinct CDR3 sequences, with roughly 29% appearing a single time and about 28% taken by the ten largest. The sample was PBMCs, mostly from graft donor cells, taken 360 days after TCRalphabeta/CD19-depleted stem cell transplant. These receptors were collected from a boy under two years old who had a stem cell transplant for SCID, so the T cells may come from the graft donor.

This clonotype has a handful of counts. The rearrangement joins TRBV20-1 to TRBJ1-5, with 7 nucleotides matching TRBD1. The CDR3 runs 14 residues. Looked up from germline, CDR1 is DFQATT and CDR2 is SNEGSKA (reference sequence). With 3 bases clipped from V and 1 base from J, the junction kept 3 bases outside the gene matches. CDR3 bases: TGCAGTGCTAGGCAGGGGGTAAGCAATCAGCCCCAGCATTTT. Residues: CSARQGVSNQPQHF.

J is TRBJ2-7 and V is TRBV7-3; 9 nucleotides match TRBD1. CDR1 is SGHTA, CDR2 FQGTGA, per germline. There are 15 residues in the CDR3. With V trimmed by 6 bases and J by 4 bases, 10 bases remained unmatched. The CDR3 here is CASSPGGTGIYEQYF. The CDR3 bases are TGTGCCAGCAGTCCAGGGGGGACAGGGATTTACGAGCAGTACTTC.

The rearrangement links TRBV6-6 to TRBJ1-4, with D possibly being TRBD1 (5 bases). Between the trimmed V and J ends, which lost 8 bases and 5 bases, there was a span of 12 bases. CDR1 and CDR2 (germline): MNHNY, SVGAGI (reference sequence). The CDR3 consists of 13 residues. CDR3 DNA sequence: TGTGCCAGCTCAGGGAGAATAAATGAAAAACTGTTTTTT. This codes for CASSGRINEKLFF.

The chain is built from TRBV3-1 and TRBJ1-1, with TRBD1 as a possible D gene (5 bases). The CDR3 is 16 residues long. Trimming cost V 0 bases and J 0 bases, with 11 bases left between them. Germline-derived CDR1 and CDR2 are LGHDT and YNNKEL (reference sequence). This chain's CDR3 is CASSQDKGRVNTEAFF. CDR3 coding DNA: TGTGCCAGCAGCCAAGATAAGGGACGGGTGAACACTGAAGCTTTCTTT. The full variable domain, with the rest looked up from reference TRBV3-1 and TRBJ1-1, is DTAVSQTPKYLVTQMGNDKSIKCEQNLGHDTMYWYKQDSKKFLKIMFSYNNKELIINETVPNRFSPKSPDKAHLNLHINSLELGDSAVYFCASSQDKGRVNTEAFFGQGTRLTVV.

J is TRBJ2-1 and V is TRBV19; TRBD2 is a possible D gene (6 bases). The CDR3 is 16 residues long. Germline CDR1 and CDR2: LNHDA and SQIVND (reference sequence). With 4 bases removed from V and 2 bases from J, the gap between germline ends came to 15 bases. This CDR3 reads CASSTGTRSTYNEQFF. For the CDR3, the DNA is TGTGCCAGTAGTACAGGGACTCGCTCGACCTACAATGAGCAGTTCTTC.

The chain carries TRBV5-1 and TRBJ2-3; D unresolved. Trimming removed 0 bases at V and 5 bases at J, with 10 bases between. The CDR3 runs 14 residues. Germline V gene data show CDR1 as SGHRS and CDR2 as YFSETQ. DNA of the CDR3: TGCGCCAGCAGCTTGGAAGGCAGCGTAGATACGCAGTATTTT. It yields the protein CASSLEGSVDTQYF.

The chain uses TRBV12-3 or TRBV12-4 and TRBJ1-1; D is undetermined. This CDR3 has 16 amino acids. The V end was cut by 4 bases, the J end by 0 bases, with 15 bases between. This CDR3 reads CASSSGTETMNTEAFF. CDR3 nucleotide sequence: TGTGCCAGCAGTTCCGGCACTGAAACCATGAACACTGAAGCTTTCTTT.

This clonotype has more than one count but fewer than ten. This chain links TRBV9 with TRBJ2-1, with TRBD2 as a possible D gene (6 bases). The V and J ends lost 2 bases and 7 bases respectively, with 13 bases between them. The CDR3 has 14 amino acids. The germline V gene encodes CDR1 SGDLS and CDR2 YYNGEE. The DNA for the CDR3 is TGTGCCAGCAGCGTTTTTGGGGGGTCAAATGAGCAGTTCTTC. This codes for CASSVFGGSNEQFF.

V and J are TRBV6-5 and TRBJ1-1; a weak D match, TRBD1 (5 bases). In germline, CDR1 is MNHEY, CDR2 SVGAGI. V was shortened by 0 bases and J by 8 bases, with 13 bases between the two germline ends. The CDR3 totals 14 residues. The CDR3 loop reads CASSYSTGRVEAFF. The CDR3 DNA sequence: TGTGCCAGCAGTTACTCGACGGGCAGGGTGGAAGCTTTCTTT.